This paragraph reports one T cell receptor beta chain. Its antigen is not identified. This sample is drawn from a study of a mutant IDH1 vaccine in newly diagnosed glioma. Looking at the study overall: Treated patients showed a male proportion of roughly 62%, a female proportion of around 40%, and a mean age of about 41 years. Study results and caveats: Pseudoprogression looked unconnected to shifts in top peripheral T cell clonotypes.

The repertoire was sequenced with immunoSEQ multiplex PCR; TCRdb's copy has only in-frame clones and lacks some. The repertoire consists of around 53,000 clones, with about nine tenths occurring once and the leading ten covering less than 3%. The sample's time point: baseline, week 1 (first vaccination visit). Treatment given: pre-vaccination baseline after standard-of-care therapy. J gave up 14 bases and V 4 bases, and 5 bases lay outside the gene matches. This CDR3 region has 11 residues. Germline V gene lookup returns CDR1 MNHEY and CDR2 SMNVEV (reference sequence). The V call is TRBV27, the J call TRBJ2-1, with 7 bases fitting TRBD1. Sample: PBMCs, taken from a glioma patient treated with radiotherapy, temozolomide or both. The clonotype originates from a man between 40 and 49 years old with glioma. CDR3 sequence: CASSYTGVEFF. The CDR3, as DNA: TGTGCCAGCAGTTATACAGGGGTCGAGTTCTTC.